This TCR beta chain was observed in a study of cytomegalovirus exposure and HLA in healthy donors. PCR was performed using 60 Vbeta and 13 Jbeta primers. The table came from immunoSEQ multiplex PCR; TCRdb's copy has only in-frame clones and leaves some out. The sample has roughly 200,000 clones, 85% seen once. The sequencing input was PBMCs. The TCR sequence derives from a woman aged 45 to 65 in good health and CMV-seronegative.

The CDR3 coding sequence is TGTGCCAGCAGCTTGACTAGCGGGAGACGAGATACGCAGTATTTT. The encoded protein is CASSLTSGRRDTQYF. The chain uses TRBV6-5 and TRBJ2-3; 12 nucleotides agree with TRBD2. V lost 6 bases to trimming and J lost 5 bases; unmatched junction nucleotides: 6. The CDR3 runs to 15 residues. Germline CDR1 MNHEY, CDR2 SVGAGI.